Sequencing of this TCR beta chain was carried out in a study of blood T cell repertoires in COVID-19. Study background: Acute and convalescent COVID-19 specimens originated in the United States, Italy and Spain.

Original handling: It was from reference gene primer amplification that nucleated cell counts were estimated. Method: immunoSEQ multiplex PCR; TCRdb's copy keeps in-frame clones and lacks some. The V and J calls and clone size come from that table; D and trimming were worked out from the DNA. The sample contains fewer than 300,000 clones, approximately 86% of which appear only once. This sequence was found in a woman in her 30s with acute or convalescent COVID-19. Sequenced sample: peripheral blood.

CDR3 loop: CATNGAVSTDTQYF. CDR3 nucleotide sequence: TGTGCCACCAACGGCGCGGTAAGCACAGATACGCAGTATTTT. This sequence joins TRBV24-1 and TRBJ2-3; no reliable D call. CDR1 is KGHDR, CDR2 SFDVKD, per germline. Trimming left V 8 bases short and J 0 bases short, with 11 bases between. This CDR3 region has 14 residues.